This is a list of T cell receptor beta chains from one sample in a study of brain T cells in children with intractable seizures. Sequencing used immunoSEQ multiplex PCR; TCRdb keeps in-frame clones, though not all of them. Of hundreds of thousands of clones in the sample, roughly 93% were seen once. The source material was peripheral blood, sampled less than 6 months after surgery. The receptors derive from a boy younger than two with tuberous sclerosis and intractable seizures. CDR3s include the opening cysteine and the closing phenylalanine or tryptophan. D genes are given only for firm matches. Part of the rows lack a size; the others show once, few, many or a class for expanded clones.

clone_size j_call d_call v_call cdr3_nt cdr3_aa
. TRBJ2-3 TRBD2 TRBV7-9 TGTGCCAGCAGCTTAGGTGGTTCTAGCGGGGAAATCACAGATACGCAGTATTTT CASSLGGSSGEITDTQYF
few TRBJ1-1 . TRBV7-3 TGTGCCAGCAGCTTTGGCATTGACACTGAAGCTTTCTTT CASSFGIDTEAFF
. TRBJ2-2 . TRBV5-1 TGCGCCAGCCGACAAAGGGCCAGTACCACCGGGGAGCTGTTTTTT CASRQRASTTGELFF
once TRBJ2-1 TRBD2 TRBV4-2 TGTGCCAGCAGCCAATATGGGGGACTAGCGGTCAATGAGCAGTTCTTC CASSQYGGLAVNEQFF
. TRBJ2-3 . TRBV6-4 TGTGCCAGCAGTGTCGGGCGGGCCTCCACAGATACGCAGTATTTT CASSVGRASTDTQYF
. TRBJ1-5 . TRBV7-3 TGTGCCAGCAGCTTAACGGGGCAGAAGCCCCAGCATTTT CASSLTGQKPQHF
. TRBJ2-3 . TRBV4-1 TGCGCCAGCAGCCTTATACTCACAGATACGCAGTATTTT CASSLILTDTQYF
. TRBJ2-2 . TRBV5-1 TGCGCCAGTCACGGGACGGTGAACACCGGGGAGCTGTTTTTT CASHGTVNTGELFF
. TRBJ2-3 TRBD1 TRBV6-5 TGTGCCAGCAGTTTAGAGGACAGGAGCACAGATACGCAGTATTTT CASSLEDRSTDTQYF
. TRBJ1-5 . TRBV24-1 TGTGCCACCAGTGATCGAACAGGGAGTAGTGGACAGCCCCAGCATTTT CATSDRTGSSGQPQHF
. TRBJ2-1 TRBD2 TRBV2 TGTGCCAGCAGTGAAGTTGGGCTAGCGGGGGTGAGCTCCTACAATGAGCAGTTCTTC CASSEVGLAGVSSYNEQFF
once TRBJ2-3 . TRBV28 TGTGCCAGCCTACTAGCTAACACAGATACGCAGTATTTT CASLLANTDTQYF
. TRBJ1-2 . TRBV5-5 TGTGCCAGCAGCTGGAGGGGACGCCCCAACTATGGCTACACCTTC CASSWRGRPNYGYTF
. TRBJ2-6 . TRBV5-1 TGCGCCAGCAGCTTGGGAGACGCTGGGGCCAACGTCCTGACTTTC CASSLGDAGANVLTF
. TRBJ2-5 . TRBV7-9 TGTGCCAGCGGCGAGGAGGGGTTTGGGGAGACCCAGTACTTC CASGEEGFGETQYF
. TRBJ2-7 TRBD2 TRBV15 TGTGCCACCAGCAGAGATTCTGAGGAGCGGGAGGCCTACGAGCAGTACTTC CATSRDSEEREAYEQYF
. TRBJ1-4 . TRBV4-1 TGCGCCAGCAGACAAGGCCCACAGGGAGGTGAAAAACTGTTTTTT CASRQGPQGGEKLFF
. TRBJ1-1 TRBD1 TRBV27 TGTGCCAGCAGTCCGTTCAGGGGACAGACGGACACTGAAGCTTTCTTT CASSPFRGQTDTEAFF
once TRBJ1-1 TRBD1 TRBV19 TGTGCCAGTGGGACAGGGGAAGCTTTCTTT CASGTGEAFF
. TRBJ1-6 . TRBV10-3 TGTGCCATCAGTGAGTCATGGGGCTCATGGAATTCACCCCTCCACTTT CAISESWGSWNSPLHF